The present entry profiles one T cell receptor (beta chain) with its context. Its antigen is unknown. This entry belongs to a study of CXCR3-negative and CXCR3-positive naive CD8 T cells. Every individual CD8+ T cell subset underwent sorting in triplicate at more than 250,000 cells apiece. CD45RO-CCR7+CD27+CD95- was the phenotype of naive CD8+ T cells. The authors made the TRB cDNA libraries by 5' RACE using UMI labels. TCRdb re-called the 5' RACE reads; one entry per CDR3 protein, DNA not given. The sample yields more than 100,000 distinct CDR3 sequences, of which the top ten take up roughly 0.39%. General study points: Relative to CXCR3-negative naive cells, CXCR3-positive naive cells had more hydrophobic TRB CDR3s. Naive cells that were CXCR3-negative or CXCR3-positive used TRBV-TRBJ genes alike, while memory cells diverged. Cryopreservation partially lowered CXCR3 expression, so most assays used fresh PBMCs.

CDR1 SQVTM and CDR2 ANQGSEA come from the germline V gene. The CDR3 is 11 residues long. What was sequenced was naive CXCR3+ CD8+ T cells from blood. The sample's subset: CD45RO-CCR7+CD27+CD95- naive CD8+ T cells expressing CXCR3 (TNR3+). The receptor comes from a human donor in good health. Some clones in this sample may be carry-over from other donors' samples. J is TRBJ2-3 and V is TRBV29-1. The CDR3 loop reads CSVPDSDTQYF.